The entry below describes one T cell receptor (beta chain). Antigen unknown. Amplification used 60 Vbeta primers and 13 Jbeta primers. This table comes from immunoSEQ multiplex PCR, and its TCRdb copy is limited to in-frame clones, with some not included. The table has approximately 250,000 clones, roughly 81% seen once. This sample is part of a study of cytomegalovirus exposure and HLA in healthy donors. Whole-study findings and limits: In an earlier analysis, in roughly 580 donors, most V segments appeared productive either ~90% or ~30% of the time. The later analysis indicated that the majority of CMV-associated TCR beta chains appeared HLA-restricted. Accurate prediction of most subjects' HLA-A and HLA-B alleles from TCR beta sequences was reported.

J lost 6 bases, V lost 4 bases, and 10 bases had no gene match. Per the germline V gene, CDR1 is MNHNS and CDR2 is SASEGT. This CDR3 spans 16 amino acids. The chain has TRBV6-1 and TRBJ2-2, with TRBD2 identical over 8 bases. The receptor comes from a girl aged 2 to 10 in good health and CMV-seronegative. Source material: PBMCs. CDR3 sequence: CASSGIPGLGAGELFF. As DNA, the CDR3 is TGTGCCAGCAGTGGAATACCGGGACTAGGGGCCGGGGAGCTGTTTTTT.